A selection of T cell receptor beta chains follows, all from one sample in a study of blood T cell repertoires in COVID-19. Using immunoSEQ multiplex PCR, the repertoire was profiled, and TCRdb retains in-frame clones only, with some absent. Seen here are more than 350,000 clones, around 87% observed once, and the top ten hold more than 9%. Sequencing was carried out using peripheral blood. Source of these receptors: a woman younger than 45 with COVID-19, enrolled during active disease. Both conserved end residues are part of each CDR3. The D gene is left open where the match is weak. Size is omitted from some rows. Given values are once, few, many or a class for expanded clones.

TRBV11-1,.,TRBJ2-5,TRBD2,CASSLAAGGRRETQYF,TGTGCCAGCAGCTTAGCGGCGGGCGGGAGGCGCGAGACCCAGTACTTC
TRBV19,.,TRBJ2-2,.,CASSIIEIGELFF,TGTGCCAGTAGTATTATAGAAATCGGGGAGCTGTTTTTT
TRBV6-6,.,TRBJ2-7,TRBD1,CASRHGQGVSYEQYF,TGTGCCAGCAGACACGGACAGGGGGTATCCTACGAGCAGTACTTC
TRBV11-2,.,TRBJ1-5,.,CASSLEGARQPQHF,TGTGCCAGCAGCTTAGAGGGGGCGAGGCAGCCCCAGCATTTT
TRBV5-5,once,TRBJ2-5,TRBD2,CASSRGLAGLQETQYF,TGTGCCAGCAGCAGGGGACTAGCGGGACTTCAAGAGACCCAGTACTTC
TRBV5-8,.,TRBJ2-7,.,CASSPGVQRAYEQYF,TGTGCCAGCAGCCCGGGGGTTCAGCGAGCCTACGAGCAGTACTTC
TRBV15,.,TRBJ1-2,.,CATSREGGYGYTF,TGTGCCACCAGCAGAGAGGGGGGCTATGGCTACACCTTC
TRBV6-2/TRBV6-3,.,TRBJ2-1,TRBD2,CASSSAGLLGGNEQFF,TGTGCCAGCAGTTCCGCGGGACTACTAGGAGGCAATGAGCAGTTCTTC
TRBV7-6,.,TRBJ1-6,.,CASSEAYRVNSPLHF,TGTGCCAGCAGCGAAGCCTACAGGGTGAATTCACCCCTCCACTTT
TRBV2,.,TRBJ2-1,.,CASSVNTYNEQFF,TGTGCCAGCAGTGTGAACACCTACAATGAGCAGTTCTTC
TRBV5-1,.,TRBJ2-3,TRBD2,CASSFWTSGHRTDTQYF,TGCGCCAGCAGCTTTTGGACTAGCGGCCATCGCACAGATACGCAGTATTTT
TRBV30,.,TRBJ2-1,TRBD2,CAWSSGRGDNEQFF,TGTGCCTGGAGCTCGGGACGGGGGGACAATGAGCAGTTCTTC
TRBV5-6,.,TRBJ2-3,.,CASSYITDTQYF,TGTGCCAGCAGCTATATCACAGATACGCAGTATTTT
TRBV2,.,TRBJ1-5,TRBD1,CASSSDRGQPQHF,TGTGCCAGCAGTTCTGACAGGGGTCAGCCCCAGCATTTT
TRBV28,.,TRBJ2-7,.,CASSARLQGFSYEQYF,TGTGCCAGCAGTGCCCGACTCCAGGGTTTTTCCTACGAGCAGTACTTC
TRBV30,.,TRBJ2-1,TRBD2,CAWVPLSGRAYNEQFF,TGTGCCTGGGTCCCCCTTAGCGGGAGGGCCTACAATGAGCAGTTCTTC
TRBV30,.,TRBJ2-6,TRBD1,CAWSVQGAGAGSGANVLTF,TGTGCCTGGAGTGTACAGGGGGCGGGAGCCGGCTCTGGGGCCAACGTCCTGACTTTC
TRBV24-1,.,TRBJ2-2,TRBD1,CATSETTGGTTGELFF,TGTGCCACCAGTGAGACGACAGGGGGGACCACCGGGGAGCTGTTTTTT
TRBV4-2,.,TRBJ2-7,.,CASSQVGRISYEQYF,TGTGCCAGCAGCCAAGTCGGCAGGATCTCCTACGAGCAGTACTTC
TRBV30,.,TRBJ2-1,.,CAWAGDTYNEQFF,TGTGCCTGGGCAGGGGATACCTACAATGAGCAGTTCTTC
TRBV7-3,.,TRBJ1-1,.,CASSLTQGQQAFF,TGTGCCAGCAGCTTAACGCAGGGGCAGCAGGCTTTCTTT
TRBV5-4,.,TRBJ1-3,.,CASSLGGQTFGGNTIYF,TGTGCCAGCAGCTTGGGGGGCCAGACTTTTGGGGGAAACACCATATATTTT
TRBV28,.,TRBJ1-5,.,CASSLWRGGSGNQPQHF,TGTGCCAGCAGTTTATGGCGGGGGGGATCGGGCAATCAGCCCCAGCATTTT
TRBV30,.,TRBJ2-2,.,CAWNQGNTGELFF,TGTGCCTGGAACCAGGGAAACACCGGGGAGCTGTTTTTT
TRBV10-1,.,TRBJ2-6,TRBD1,CASSGGQGSGANVLTF,TGCGCCAGCAGTGGGGGACAGGGCTCTGGGGCCAACGTCCTGACTTTC
TRBV30,.,TRBJ1-3,.,CAWSGQVSGNTIYF,TGTGCCTGGAGTGGGCAGGTCTCTGGAAACACCATATATTTT
TRBV5-1,.,TRBJ2-2,.,CASSLWSTNTGELFF,TGCGCCAGCAGCTTATGGAGCACGAACACCGGGGAGCTGTTTTTT
TRBV30,.,TRBJ1-3,.,CAWRKRTVFHSGNTIYF,TGTGCCTGGAGGAAGCGGACAGTTTTCCACTCTGGAAACACCATATATTTT
TRBV24-1,few,TRBJ1-1,.,CATRGKGGANTEAFF,TGTGCCACCAGGGGAAAAGGTGGGGCGAACACTGAAGCTTTCTTT
TRBV27,.,TRBJ2-4,.,CASTARDSKNIQYF,TGTGCCAGCACCGCCAGGGACTCCAAAAACATTCAGTACTTC
TRBV5-6,.,TRBJ2-1,TRBD2,CASSLGLAGEFF,TGTGCCAGCAGCTTGGGTCTAGCGGGGGAGTTCTTC
TRBV7-2,.,TRBJ1-2,TRBD1,CASTGDRVRGGYTF,TGTGCCAGCACCGGGGACAGGGTTCGAGGGGGCTACACCTTC
TRBV5-1,.,TRBJ1-1,.,CASSATQGNTEAFF,TGCGCCAGCAGCGCAACCCAGGGGAACACTGAAGCTTTCTTT
TRBV4-3,.,TRBJ2-7,TRBD2,CASSQDASGSPSYEQYF,TGCGCCAGCAGCCAAGATGCTAGCGGGAGCCCTTCCTACGAGCAGTACTTC
TRBV18,.,TRBJ2-1,.,CASSPEREQFF,TGTGCCAGCTCACCAGAGAGGGAGCAGTTCTTC